This note documents a single TCR beta chain sequence. Its specificity is unknown. Method: immunoSEQ multiplex PCR; TCRdb's copy keeps in-frame clones and lacks some. The table has roughly 48,000 clones, over 65% seen once. Documented time point: week 35, safety follow-up. Topical imiquimod was applied with each vaccine dose, which held 300 ug of mutant IDH1 20-mer peptide. The data belong to a study of a mutant IDH1 vaccine in newly diagnosed glioma. Study context: Radiotherapy alone preceded vaccination by 4-6 weeks; alternatively, vaccination started with temozolomide cycles.

Germline V lookup: CDR1 MGHRA, CDR2 YSYEKL. Trimming stripped 3 bases from V and 3 bases from J, with 17 bases between. The CDR3 is 16 residues long. General study findings and limits: Pseudoprogression seemed unrelated to changes in top peripheral T cell clonotypes.

The specimen was PBMCs, collected from a glioma patient whose treatment included an IDH1 peptide vaccine. This clonotype originated in a man aged 35 to 55 with glioma. This chain links TRBV4-1 with TRBJ1-2; D remains unclear. CDR3 nucleotide sequence: TGCGCCAGCAGCCAGGATTCTGAAGGGTCCGACTATGGCTACACCTTC. Residues: CASSQDSEGSDYGYTF.